This T cell receptor (beta chain) comes out of a study of Ad26.COV2.S vaccination and SARS-CoV-2 variants. At the level of the study: In the study, Ad26.COV2.S was injected intramuscularly once, or twice 56 days apart. General study findings and limits: Vaccine and placebo recipients had similar non-spike TCR breadth.

This clone was seen once. Its antigen is unknown. Using immunoSEQ multiplex PCR, the repertoire was profiled, and TCRdb retains in-frame clones only, with some absent. The data contain around 270,000 clones, about 83% of them singletons. The treatment is: around 19 received Ad26.COV2.S at low or high dose, single or two shots; about five received placebo; per-sample allocation not given. It was on day 63 after the first vaccine or placebo injection that samples were taken. The CDR3 extends over 14 amino acids. From germline, CDR1 is SEHNR and CDR2 FQNEAQ (reference sequence). The germline V and J ends were trimmed by 6 bases and 1 base, with 12 bases remaining between them.

The sequence derives from a person aged 18 to 59 who received the Ad26.COV2.S COVID-19 vaccine or a placebo. The input for sequencing was peripheral blood, taken in a trial of Ad26.COV2.S vaccine versus placebo. This sequence joins TRBV7-9 and TRBJ1-1; D is unclear. The DNA of the CDR3 is TGTGCCAGCAGTGAACTGGACGGGAACACTGAAGCTTTCTTT. This translates into CASSELDGNTEAFF.